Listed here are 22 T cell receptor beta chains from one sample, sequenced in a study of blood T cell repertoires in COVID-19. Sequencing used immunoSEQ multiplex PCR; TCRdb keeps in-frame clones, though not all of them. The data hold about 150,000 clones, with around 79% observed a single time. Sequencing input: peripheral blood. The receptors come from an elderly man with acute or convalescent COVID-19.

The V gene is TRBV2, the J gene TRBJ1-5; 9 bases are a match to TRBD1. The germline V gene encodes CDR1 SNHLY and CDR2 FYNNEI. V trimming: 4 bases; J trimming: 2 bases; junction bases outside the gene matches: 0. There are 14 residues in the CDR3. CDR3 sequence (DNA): TGTGCCAGCAGTGGACAGGGGGGCAATCAGCCCCAGCATTTT. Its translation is CASSGQGGNQPQHF.

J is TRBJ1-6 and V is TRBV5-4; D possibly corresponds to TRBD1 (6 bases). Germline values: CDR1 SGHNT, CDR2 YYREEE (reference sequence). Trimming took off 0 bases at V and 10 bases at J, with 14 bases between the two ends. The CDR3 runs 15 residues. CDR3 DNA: TGTGCCAGCAGCTTGGCCGCAGGGGAAGGGTCACCCCTCCACTTT. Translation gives CASSLAAGEGSPLHF.

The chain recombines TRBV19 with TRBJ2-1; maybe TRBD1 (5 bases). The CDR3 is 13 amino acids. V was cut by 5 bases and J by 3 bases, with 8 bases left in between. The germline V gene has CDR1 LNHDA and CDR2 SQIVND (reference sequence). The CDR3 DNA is TGTGCCAGTAGTCCAGGGATCTACAATGAGCAGTTCTTC. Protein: CASSPGIYNEQFF.

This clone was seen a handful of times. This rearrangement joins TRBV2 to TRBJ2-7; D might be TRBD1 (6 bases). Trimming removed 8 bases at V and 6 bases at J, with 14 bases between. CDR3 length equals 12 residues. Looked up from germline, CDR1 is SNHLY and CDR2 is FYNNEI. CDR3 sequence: CASLLQGIEQYF. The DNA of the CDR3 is TGTGCCAGCCTGCTACAGGGAATCGAGCAGTACTTC.

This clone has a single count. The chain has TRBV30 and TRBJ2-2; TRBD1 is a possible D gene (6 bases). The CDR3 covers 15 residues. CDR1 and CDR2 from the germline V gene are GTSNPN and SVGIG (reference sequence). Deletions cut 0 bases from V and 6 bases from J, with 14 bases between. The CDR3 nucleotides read TGTGCCTGGAGTGTATTAGGGGGTGGCGCCGGGGAGCTGTTTTTT. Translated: CAWSVLGGGAGELFF.

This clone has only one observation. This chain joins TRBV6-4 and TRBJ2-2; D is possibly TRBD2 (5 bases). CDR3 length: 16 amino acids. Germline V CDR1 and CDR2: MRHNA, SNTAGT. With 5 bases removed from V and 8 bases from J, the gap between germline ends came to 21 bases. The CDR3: CASSLDGIPNQGELFF. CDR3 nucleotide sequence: TGTGCCAGCAGTCTAGACGGGATCCCTAACCAAGGGGAGCTGTTTTTT.

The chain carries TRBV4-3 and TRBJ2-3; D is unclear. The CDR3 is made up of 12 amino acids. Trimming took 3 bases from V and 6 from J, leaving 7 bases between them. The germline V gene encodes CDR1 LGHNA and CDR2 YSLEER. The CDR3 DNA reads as TGCGCCAGCAGCCAGCACTGGGATACGCAGTATTTT. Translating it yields CASSQHWDTQYF.

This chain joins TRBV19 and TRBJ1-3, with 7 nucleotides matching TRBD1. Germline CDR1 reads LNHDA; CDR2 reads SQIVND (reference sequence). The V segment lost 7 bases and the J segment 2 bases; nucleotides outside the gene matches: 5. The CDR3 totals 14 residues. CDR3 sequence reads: CASKAGGTGNTIYF. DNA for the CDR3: TGTGCCAGTAAAGCAGGGGGAACTGGAAACACCATATATTTT.

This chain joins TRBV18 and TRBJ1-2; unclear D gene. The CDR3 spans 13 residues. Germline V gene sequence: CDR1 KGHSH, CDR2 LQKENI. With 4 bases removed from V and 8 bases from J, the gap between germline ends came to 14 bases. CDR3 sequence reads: CASSQTGIEGYTF. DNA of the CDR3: TGTGCCAGCTCACAGACGGGTATCGAGGGCTACACCTTC.

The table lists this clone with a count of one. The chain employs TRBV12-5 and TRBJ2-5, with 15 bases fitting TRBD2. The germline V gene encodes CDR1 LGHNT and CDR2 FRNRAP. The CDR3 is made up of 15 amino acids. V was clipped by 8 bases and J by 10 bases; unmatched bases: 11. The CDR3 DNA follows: TGTGCTAGTTCTGGGCTGGGACTAGCGGGGGGCGACCAGTACTTC. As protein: CASSGLGLAGGDQYF.

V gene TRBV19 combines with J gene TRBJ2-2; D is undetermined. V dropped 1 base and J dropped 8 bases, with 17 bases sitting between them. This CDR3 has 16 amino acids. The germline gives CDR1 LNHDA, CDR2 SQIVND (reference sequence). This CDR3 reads CASSIARPGWSGELFF. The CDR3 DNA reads TGTGCCAGTAGTATAGCCAGACCTGGGTGGAGTGGGGAGCTGTTTTTT.

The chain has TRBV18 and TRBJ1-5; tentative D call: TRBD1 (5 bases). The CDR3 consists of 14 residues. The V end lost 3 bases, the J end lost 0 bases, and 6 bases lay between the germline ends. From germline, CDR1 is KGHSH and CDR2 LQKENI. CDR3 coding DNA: TGTGCCAGCTCACCGGACAATAGCAATCAGCCCCAGCATTTT. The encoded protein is CASSPDNSNQPQHF. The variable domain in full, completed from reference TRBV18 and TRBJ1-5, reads NAGVMQNPRHLVRRRGQEARLRCSPMKGHSHVYWYRQLPEEGLKFMVYLQKENIIDESGMPKERFSAEFPKEGPSILRIQQVVRGDSAAYFCASSPDNSNQPQHFGDGTRLSIL.

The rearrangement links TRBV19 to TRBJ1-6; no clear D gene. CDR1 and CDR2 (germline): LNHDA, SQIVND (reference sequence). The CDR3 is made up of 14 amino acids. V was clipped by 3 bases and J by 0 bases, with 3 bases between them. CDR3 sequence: CASSIRSYNSPLHF. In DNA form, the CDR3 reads TGTGCCAGTAGTATCCGCTCCTATAATTCACCCCTCCACTTT.

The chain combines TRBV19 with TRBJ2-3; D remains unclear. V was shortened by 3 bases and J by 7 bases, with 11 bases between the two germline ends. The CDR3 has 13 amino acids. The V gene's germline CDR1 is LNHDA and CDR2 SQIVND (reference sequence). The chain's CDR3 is CASSIAKENTQYF. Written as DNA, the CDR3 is TGTGCCAGTAGTATCGCTAAGGAGAATACGCAGTATTTT.

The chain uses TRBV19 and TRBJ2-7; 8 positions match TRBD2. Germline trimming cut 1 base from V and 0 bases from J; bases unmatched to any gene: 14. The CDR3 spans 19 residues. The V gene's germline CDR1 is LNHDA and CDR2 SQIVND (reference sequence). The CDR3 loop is CASSIAIQDSGVRSYEQYF. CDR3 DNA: TGTGCCAGTAGTATAGCCATACAAGATAGCGGGGTCCGCTCCTACGAGCAGTACTTC.

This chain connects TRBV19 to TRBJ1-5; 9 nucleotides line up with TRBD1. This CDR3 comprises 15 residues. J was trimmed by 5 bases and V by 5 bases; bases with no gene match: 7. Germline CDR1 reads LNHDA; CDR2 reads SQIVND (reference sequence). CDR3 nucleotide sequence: TGTGCCAGTAGTCCGCTCGGACAGGGGCATCAGCCCCAGCATTTT. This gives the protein CASSPLGQGHQPQHF.

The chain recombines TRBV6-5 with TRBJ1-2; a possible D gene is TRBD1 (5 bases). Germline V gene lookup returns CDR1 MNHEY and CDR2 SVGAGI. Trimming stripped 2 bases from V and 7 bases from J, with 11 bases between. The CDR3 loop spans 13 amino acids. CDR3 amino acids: CASSYRGRAGYTF. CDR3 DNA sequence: TGTGCCAGCAGTTACAGGGGTAGGGCTGGCTACACCTTC.

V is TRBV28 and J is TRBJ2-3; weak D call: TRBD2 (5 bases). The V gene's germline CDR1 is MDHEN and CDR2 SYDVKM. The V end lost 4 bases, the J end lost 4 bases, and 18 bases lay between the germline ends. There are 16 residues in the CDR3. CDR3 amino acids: CASSSLLGWSADTQYF. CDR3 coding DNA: TGTGCCAGCAGTTCCTTACTAGGATGGTCGGCAGATACGCAGTATTTT.

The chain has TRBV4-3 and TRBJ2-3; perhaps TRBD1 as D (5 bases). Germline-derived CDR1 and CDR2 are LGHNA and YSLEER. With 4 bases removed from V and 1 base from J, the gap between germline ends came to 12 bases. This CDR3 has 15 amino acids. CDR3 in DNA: TGCGCCAGCAGCCTAGGGGCCCTTGGCACAGATACGCAGTATTTT. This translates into CASSLGALGTDTQYF.

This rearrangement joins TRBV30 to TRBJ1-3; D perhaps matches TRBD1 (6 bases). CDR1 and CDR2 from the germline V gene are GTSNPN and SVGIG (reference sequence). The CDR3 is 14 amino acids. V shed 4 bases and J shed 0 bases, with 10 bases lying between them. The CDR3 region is CAWTLGGSGNTIYF. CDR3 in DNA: TGTGCCTGGACTTTAGGGGGCTCTGGAAACACCATATATTTT.

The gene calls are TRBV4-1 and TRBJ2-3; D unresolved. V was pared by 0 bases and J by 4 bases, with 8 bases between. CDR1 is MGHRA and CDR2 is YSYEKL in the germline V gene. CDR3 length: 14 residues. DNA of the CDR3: TGCGCCAGCAGCCAAGAACCAGAAGCAGATACGCAGTATTTT. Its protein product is CASSQEPEADTQYF.

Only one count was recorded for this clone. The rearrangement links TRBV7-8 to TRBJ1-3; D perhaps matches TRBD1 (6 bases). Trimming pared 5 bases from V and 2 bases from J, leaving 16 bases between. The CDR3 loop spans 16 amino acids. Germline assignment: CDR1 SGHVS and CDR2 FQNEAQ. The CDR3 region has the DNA TGTGCCAGCAGCCCTCAACAGGGTGGCACTGGAAACACCATATATTTT. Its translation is CASSPQQGGTGNTIYF.